These 8 T cell receptor beta chains were all obtained from the same sample, sequenced in a study of post-analysis software for immune sequencing data. Unique molecular identifiers were carried by the TCR beta cDNA libraries. TCRdb reanalysed the PCR reads using MiXCR and keeps one entry per CDR3 protein. The data contain approximately 350,000 distinct CDR3 sequences, about a third of them seen just once; the ten biggest clones take up around 15%. Points from the study as a whole: Patients used about 5 TRBV segments, including TRBV5-6, TRBV5-1 and TRBV20-1, more often than controls.

These receptors are not linked to any known antigen. Sequences were obtained from blood. These receptors all come from a girl under 18 with multiple sclerosis.

This clonotype appeared a few times. V usage is TRBV29-1 and J usage is TRBJ2-7, with D perhaps matching TRBD1 (6 bases). Trimming left V 0 bases short and J 2 bases short, with 17 bases between. The CDR3 consists of 16 residues. Germline V gene data show CDR1 as SQVTM and CDR2 as ANQGSEA. As DNA, the CDR3 is TGCAGCGTTGAAGATCAATCAGTCGGACAGCCCTACGAGCAGTACTTC. Translating gives CSVEDQSVGQPYEQYF.

This clonotype was seen only a few times. The V call is TRBV27, the J call TRBJ2-5; 8 bases are a match to TRBD2. The assigned J gene may be wrong: the sequence end matches TRBJ2-7 better. Germline CDR1 is MNHEY and CDR2 is SMNVEV (reference sequence). CDR3 length equals 15 residues. DNA of the CDR3: TGTGCCAGCAGTTTATATGCGGGGGGCGTCTACGAGCAGTACTTC. The encoded protein is CASSLYAGGVYEQYF.

The CDR3 DNA reads as TGTGCCACCAGTAGGACAGGGAACACCGGGGAGCTGTTTTTT. This sequence encodes CATSRTGNTGELFF. This chain joins TRBV24-1 and TRBJ2-2, with TRBD1 matching 7 bases. Germline-derived CDR1 and CDR2 are KGHDR and SFDVKD. The J segment lost 1 base and the V segment lost 6 bases, leaving 1 base of the junction unmatched. The CDR3 is 14 residues long.

This clonotype turned up a few times. The chain recombines TRBV7-2 with TRBJ1-6, with D unresolved. Trimming shortened V by 4 bases and J by 2 bases, and 12 bases separated the two germline ends. Germline V gives CDR1 SGHTA, CDR2 FQGNSA. The CDR3 is made up of 16 amino acids. CDR3 DNA: TGTGCCAGCAGCTCGATACCGGAGGCCTATAATTCACCCCTCCACTTT. Amino acid sequence: CASSSIPEAYNSPLHF.

The genes are TRBV20-1 and TRBJ1-2, with D possibly TRBD1 on 6 matching bases. With 3 bases removed from V and 6 bases from J, the gap between germline ends came to 20 bases. The length of the CDR3 is 15 residues. Germline V gene sequence: CDR1 DFQATT, CDR2 SNEGSKA (reference sequence). The CDR3 here is CSARGLGAGFDGYTF. The CDR3 DNA follows: TGCAGTGCTAGGGGCCTGGGGGCAGGGTTTGATGGCTACACCTTC.

The chain is built from TRBV2 and TRBJ1-6, with no clear D. With 0 bases removed from V and 8 bases from J, the gap between germline ends came to 8 bases. The germline V gene encodes CDR1 SNHLY and CDR2 FYNNEI. The CDR3 has 14 amino acids. The CDR3 nucleotides are TGTGCCAGCAGTGAAGCTTGGACGGATTCACCCCTCCACTTT. This encodes CASSEAWTDSPLHF.

The chain carries TRBV7-3 and TRBJ2-3; 7 nucleotides agree with TRBD2. The CDR3 is made up of 15 amino acids. The germline CDR1 and CDR2 sequences are SGHTA and FQGTGA. V lost 5 bases and J lost 4; bases outside the gene matches: 9. This CDR3 reads CASSPSGPYADTQYF. DNA for the CDR3: TGTGCCAGCAGCCCTAGCGGTCCTTACGCAGATACGCAGTATTTT.

The rearrangement links TRBV11-2 to TRBJ2-7; unclear D gene. The CDR3 sequence is 16 residues long. Looked up from germline, CDR1 is SGHAT and CDR2 is FQNNGV. Trimming removed 3 bases at V and 1 base at J, with 16 bases between. This CDR3 reads CASSFIDRTRSYEQYF. The CDR3 bases are TGTGCCAGCAGCTTCATTGACCGGACGAGGTCCTACGAGCAGTACTTC.